Presented here are 5 T cell receptor beta chains from one specimen sequenced in a study of blood T cell repertoires in COVID-19. Clones were read by immunoSEQ multiplex PCR, and TCRdb kept only the in-frame ones, dropping some. The sample has roughly 160,000 clones, approximately 86% seen once; the top ten hold roughly 8%. The sequenced material came from peripheral blood. The receptor source for this set is a man between 60 and 75 years old with acute or convalescent COVID-19.

The chain uses TRBV5-1 and TRBJ2-5; possibly TRBD2 for D (6 bases). Germline V gene lookup returns CDR1 SGHRS and CDR2 YFSETQ. The CDR3 totals 14 residues. V lost 4 bases, J lost 5 bases, and 15 bases lay in between. CDR3 loop: CASSVGGGLETQYF. CDR3 sequence (DNA): TGCGCCAGCAGCGTGGGGGGAGGCCTGGAGACCCAGTACTTC.

There are a few counts of this clone. CDR3 residues: CASSAGQGEETQYF. The CDR3, as DNA: TGCGCCAGCAGCGCGGGACAGGGGGAAGAGACCCAGTACTTC. The V gene is TRBV5-1, the J gene TRBJ2-5; 11 bases fit TRBD1. This CDR3 comprises 14 residues. Germline V CDR1 and CDR2: SGHRS, YFSETQ. The J segment lost 3 bases and the V segment lost 4 bases, leaving 2 bases of the junction unmatched. Combining the CDR3 with reference TRBV5-1 and TRBJ2-5 gives the whole variable domain KAGVTQTPRYLIKTRGQQVTLSCSPISGHRSVSWYQQTPGQGLQFLFEYFSETQRNKGNFPGRFSGRQFSNSRSEMNVSTLELGDSALYLCASSAGQGEETQYFGPGTRLLVL.

This clone was observed once. The chain recombines TRBV28 with TRBJ1-2; D gene ambiguous. The CDR3 extends over 12 amino acids. Germline V gene lookup returns CDR1 MDHEN and CDR2 SYDVKM. V lost 2 bases, J lost 5 bases, and 6 bases lay in between. CDR3 nucleotide sequence: TGTGCCAGCAGTTTACCAGAATATGGCTACACCTTC. This codes for CASSLPEYGYTF.

CDR3: CASSLDWLAETQYF. The DNA for the CDR3 is TGTGCCAGCAGCTTAGATTGGCTAGCAGAGACCCAGTACTTC. The chain is built from TRBV11-2 and TRBJ2-5; possibly TRBD2 for D (5 bases). Deletions cut 0 bases from V and 4 bases from J, with 9 bases between. The CDR3 loop spans 14 amino acids. CDR1 and CDR2 from the germline V gene are SGHAT and FQNNGV.

J is TRBJ2-2 and V is TRBV19; TRBD1 matches at 8 bases. V lost 8 bases to trimming and J lost 3 bases; unmatched junction nucleotides: 14. Germline-derived CDR1 and CDR2 are LNHDA and SQIVND (reference sequence). CDR3 length: 17 amino acids. The CDR3 nucleotides read TGTGCCAGTTCAACCCCCCCGGACAGGGAGGACACCGGGGAGCTGTTTTTT. It codes for CASSTPPDREDTGELFF.